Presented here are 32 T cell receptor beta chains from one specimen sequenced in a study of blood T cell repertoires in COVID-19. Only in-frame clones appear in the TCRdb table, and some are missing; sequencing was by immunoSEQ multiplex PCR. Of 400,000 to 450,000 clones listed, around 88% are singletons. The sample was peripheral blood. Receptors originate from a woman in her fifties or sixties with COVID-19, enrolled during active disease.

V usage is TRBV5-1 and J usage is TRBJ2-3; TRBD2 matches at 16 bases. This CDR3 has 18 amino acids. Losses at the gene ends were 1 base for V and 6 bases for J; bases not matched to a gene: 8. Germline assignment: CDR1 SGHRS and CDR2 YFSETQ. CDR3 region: CASSLIPLGLAGGDTQYF. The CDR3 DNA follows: TGCGCCAGCAGCTTGATACCACTGGGACTAGCGGGGGGGGATACGCAGTATTTT.

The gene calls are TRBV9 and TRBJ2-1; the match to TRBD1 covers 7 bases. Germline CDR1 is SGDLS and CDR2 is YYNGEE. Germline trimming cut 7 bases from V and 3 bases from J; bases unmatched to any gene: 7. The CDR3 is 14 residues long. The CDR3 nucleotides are TGTGCCAGCCGAGGACAGGACAGCTACAATGAGCAGTTCTTC. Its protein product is CASRGQDSYNEQFF.

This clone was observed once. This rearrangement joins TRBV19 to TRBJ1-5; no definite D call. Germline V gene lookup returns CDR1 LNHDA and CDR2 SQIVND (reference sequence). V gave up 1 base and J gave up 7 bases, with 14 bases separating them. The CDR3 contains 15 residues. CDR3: CASSIARSTEQPQHF. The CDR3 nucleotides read TGTGCCAGTAGTATAGCTAGGAGTACTGAACAGCCCCAGCATTTT. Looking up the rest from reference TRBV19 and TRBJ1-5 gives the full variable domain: DGGITQSPKYLFRKEGQNVTLSCEQNLNHDAMYWYRQDPGQGLRLIYYSQIVNDFQKGDIAEGYSVSREKKESFPLTVTSAQKNPTAFYLCASSIARSTEQPQHFGDGTRLSIL.

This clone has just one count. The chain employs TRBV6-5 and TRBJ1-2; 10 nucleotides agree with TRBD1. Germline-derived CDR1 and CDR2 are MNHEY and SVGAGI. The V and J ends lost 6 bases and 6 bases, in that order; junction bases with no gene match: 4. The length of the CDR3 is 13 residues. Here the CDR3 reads CASRTGGVDGYTF. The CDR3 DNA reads TGTGCCAGCAGGACAGGGGGCGTTGATGGCTACACCTTC.

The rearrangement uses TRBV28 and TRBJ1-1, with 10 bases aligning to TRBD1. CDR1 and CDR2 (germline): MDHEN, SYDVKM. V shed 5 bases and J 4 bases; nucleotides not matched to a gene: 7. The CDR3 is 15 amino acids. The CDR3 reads CASSRRRTGGTEAFF. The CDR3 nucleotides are TGTGCCAGCAGTCGAAGAAGGACAGGGGGCACTGAAGCTTTCTTT. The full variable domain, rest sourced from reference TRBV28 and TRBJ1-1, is DVKVTQSSRYLVKRTGEKVFLECVQDMDHENMFWYRQDPGLGLRLIYFSYDVKMKEKGDIPEGYSVSREKKERFSLILESASTNQTSMYLCASSRRRTGGTEAFFGQGTRLTVV.

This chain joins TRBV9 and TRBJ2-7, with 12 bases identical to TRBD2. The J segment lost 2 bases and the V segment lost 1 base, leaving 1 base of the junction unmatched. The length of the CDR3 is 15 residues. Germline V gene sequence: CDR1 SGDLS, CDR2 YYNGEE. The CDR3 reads CASSVSSGGAYEQYF. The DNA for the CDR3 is TGTGCCAGCAGCGTATCTAGCGGGGGGGCCTACGAGCAGTACTTC.

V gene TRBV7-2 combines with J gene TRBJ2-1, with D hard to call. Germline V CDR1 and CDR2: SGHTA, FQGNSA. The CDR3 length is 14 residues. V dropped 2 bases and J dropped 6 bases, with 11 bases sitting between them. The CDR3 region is CASSLLATFNEQFF. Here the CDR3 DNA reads TGTGCCAGCAGCTTACTTGCGACATTCAATGAGCAGTTCTTC.

The CDR3 coding sequence is TGTGCCATCAGTGATGGGCAGAACTACGAGCAGTACTTC. Encoded protein: CAISDGQNYEQYF. The chain employs TRBV10-3 and TRBJ2-7; the D is unclear. This CDR3 region has 13 residues. Looked up from germline, CDR1 is ENHRY and CDR2 is SYGVKD. The ends were cut back, 3 bases at V and 3 bases at J, with 9 bases in the middle.

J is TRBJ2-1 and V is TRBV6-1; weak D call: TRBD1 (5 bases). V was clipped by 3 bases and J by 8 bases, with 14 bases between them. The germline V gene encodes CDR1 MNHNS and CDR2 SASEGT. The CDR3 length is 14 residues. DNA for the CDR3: TGTGCCAGCAGTGAGGTACAGGCTAGGGATGAGCAGTTCTTC. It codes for CASSEVQARDEQFF.

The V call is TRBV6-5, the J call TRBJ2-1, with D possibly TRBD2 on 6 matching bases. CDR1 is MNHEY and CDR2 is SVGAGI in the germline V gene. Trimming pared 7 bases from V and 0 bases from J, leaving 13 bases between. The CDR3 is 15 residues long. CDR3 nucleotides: TGTGCCAGCATTCTCTACGGGGGCTCCTACAATGAGCAGTTCTTC. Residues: CASILYGGSYNEQFF.

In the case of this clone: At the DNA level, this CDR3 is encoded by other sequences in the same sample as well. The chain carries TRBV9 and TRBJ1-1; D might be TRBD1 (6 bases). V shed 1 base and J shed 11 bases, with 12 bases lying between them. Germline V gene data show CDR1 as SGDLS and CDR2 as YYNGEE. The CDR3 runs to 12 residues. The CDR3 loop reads CASSVQGREAFF. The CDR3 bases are TGTGCCAGCAGCGTACAGGGGAGAGAGGCTTTCTTT. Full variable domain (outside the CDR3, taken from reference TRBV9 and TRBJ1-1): DSGVTQTPKHLITATGQRVTLRCSPRSGDLSVYWYQQSLDQGLQFLIQYYNGEERAKGNILERFSAQQFPDLHSELNLSSLELGDSALYFCASSVQGREAFFGQGTRLTVV.

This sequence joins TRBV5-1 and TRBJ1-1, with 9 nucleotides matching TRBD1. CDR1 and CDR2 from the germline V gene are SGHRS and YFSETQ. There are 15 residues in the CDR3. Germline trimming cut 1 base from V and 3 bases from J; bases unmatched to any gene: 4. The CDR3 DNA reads TGCGCCAGCAGCTTGTGGACAGGGGAGGACACTGAAGCTTTCTTT. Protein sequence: CASSLWTGEDTEAFF.

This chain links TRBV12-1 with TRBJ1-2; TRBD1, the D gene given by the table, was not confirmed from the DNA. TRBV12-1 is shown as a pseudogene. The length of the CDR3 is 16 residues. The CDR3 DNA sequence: TGTGCCAGCACGCGACAGGGAAGGGCCATTCTCGTCGGCTACACCTTC. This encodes CASTRQGRAILVGYTF.

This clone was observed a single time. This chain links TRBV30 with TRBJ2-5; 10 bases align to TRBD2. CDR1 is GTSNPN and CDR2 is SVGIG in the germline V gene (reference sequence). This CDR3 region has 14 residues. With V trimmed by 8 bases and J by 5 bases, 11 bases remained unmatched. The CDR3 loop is CAVSLAGGGETQYF. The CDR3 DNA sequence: TGTGCCGTCTCCTTAGCGGGGGGCGGGGAGACCCAGTACTTC.

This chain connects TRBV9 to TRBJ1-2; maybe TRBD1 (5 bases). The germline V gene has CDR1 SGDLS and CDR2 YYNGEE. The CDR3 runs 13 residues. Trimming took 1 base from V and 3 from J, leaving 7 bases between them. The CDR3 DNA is TGTGCCAGCAGCGTATCGACAGACTATGGCTACACCTTC. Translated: CASSVSTDYGYTF.

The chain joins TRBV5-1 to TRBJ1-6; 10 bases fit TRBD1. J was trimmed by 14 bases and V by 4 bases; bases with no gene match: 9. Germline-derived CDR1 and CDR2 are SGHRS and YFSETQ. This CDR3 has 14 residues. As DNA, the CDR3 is TGCGCCAGCAGCAAGGGACAGGGGCCGGAGGCCCTCCACTTT. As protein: CASSKGQGPEALHF.

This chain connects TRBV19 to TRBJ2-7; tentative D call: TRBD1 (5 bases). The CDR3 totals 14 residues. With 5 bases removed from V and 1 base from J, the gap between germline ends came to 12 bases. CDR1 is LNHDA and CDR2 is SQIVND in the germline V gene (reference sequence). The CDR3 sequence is CASSPTVGSYEQYF. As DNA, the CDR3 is TGTGCCAGTAGTCCGACAGTGGGATCCTACGAGCAGTACTTC.

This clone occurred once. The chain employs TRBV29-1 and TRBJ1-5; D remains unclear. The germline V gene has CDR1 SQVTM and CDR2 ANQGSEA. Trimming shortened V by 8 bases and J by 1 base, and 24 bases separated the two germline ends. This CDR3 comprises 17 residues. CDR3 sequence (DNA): TGCAGCCCCGAATCGGCTCTACAGAAGGTAAGCAATCAGCCCCAGCATTTT. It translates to CSPESALQKVSNQPQHF.

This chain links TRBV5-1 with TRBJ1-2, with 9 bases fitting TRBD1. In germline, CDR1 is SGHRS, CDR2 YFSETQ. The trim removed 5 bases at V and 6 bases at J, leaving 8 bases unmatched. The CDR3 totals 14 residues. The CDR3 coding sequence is TGCGCCAGCAGAAGGGTTACAGGGGGCGATGGCTACACCTTC. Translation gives CASRRVTGGDGYTF.

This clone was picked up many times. In DNA, the CDR3 is TGTGCCAGTAGTCAGAGACGGGAGAACACTGAAGCTTTCTTT. This encodes CASSQRRENTEAFF. This chain connects TRBV19 to TRBJ1-1, with D unclear. The CDR3 spans 14 residues. The V gene lost 5 bases and the J gene lost 1 base, with 11 bases spanning the gap. Germline CDR1 is LNHDA and CDR2 is SQIVND (reference sequence).

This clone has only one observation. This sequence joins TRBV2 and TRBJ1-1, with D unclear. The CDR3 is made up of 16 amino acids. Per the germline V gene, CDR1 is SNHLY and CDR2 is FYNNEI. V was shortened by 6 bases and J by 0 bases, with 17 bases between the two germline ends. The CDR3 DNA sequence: TGTGCCAGCAGCGCAACCCACCCCCGGTTGAACACTGAAGCTTTCTTT. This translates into CASSATHPRLNTEAFF. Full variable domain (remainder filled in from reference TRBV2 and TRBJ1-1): EPEVTQTPSHQVTQMGQEVILRCVPISNHLYFYWYRQILGQKVEFLVSFYNNEISEKSEIFDDQFSVERPDGSNFTLKIRSTKLEDSAMYFCASSATHPRLNTEAFFGQGTRLTVV.

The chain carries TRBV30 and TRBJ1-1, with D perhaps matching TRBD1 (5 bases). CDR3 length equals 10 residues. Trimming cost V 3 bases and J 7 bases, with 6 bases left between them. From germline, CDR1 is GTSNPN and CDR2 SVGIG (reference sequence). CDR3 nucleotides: TGTGCCTGGAGAGGGGTTGAAGCTTTCTTT. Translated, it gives CAWRGVEAFF.

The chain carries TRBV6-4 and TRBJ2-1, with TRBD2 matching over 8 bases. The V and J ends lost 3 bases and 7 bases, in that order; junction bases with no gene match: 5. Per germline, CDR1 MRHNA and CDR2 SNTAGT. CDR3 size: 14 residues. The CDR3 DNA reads TGTGCCAGCAGTGAGGCGGGGGGCGTTAATGAGCAGTTCTTC. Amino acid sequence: CASSEAGGVNEQFF.

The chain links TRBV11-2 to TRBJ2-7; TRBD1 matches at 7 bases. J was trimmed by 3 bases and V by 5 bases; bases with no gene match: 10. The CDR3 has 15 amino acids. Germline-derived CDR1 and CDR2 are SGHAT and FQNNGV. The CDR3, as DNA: TGTGCCAGCAGCCCTCCGGCCGGGACAGACTACGAGCAGTACTTC. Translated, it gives CASSPPAGTDYEQYF.

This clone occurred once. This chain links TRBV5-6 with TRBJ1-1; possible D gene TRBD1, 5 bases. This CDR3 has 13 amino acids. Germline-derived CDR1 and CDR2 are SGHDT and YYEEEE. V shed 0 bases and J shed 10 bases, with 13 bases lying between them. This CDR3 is CASSLEGAVRAFF. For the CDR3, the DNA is TGTGCCAGCAGCTTGGAAGGGGCGGTCAGAGCTTTCTTT.

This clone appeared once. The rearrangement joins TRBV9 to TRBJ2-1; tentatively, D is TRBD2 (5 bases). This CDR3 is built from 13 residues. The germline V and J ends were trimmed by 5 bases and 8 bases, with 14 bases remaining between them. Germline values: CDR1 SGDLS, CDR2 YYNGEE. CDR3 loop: CASSPEGDHEQFF. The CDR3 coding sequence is TGTGCCAGCAGTCCAGAGGGTGATCATGAGCAGTTCTTC.

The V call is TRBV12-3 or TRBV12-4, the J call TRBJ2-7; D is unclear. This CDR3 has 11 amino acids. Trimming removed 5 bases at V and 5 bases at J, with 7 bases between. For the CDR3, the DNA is TGTGCCAGCAGTATCGACAACGAGCAGTACTTC. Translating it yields CASSIDNEQYF.

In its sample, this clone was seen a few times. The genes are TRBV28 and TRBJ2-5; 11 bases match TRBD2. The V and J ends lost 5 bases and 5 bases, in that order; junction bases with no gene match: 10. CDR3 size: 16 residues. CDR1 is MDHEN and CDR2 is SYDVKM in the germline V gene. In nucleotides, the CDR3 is TGTGCCAGCAGTGCCGGGACTAGCGGCCTTCCCGAGACCCAGTACTTC. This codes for CASSAGTSGLPETQYF.

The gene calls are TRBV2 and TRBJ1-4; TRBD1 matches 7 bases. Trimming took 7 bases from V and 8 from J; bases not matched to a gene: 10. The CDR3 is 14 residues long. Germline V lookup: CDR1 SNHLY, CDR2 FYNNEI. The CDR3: CASKGRQGEEKLFF. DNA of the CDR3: TGTGCCAGCAAGGGGCGACAGGGAGAAGAAAAACTGTTTTTT.

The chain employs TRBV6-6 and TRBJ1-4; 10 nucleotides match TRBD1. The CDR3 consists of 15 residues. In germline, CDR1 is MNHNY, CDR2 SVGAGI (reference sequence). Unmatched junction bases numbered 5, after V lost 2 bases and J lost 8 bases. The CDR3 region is CASSYGTGVNEKLFF. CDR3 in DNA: TGTGCCAGCAGTTACGGGACAGGGGTGAACGAAAAACTGTTTTTT.

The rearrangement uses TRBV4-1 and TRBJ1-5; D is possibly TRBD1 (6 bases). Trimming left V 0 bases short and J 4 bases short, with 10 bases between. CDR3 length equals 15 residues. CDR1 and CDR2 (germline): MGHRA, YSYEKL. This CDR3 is CASSQEKGGNQPQHF. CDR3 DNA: TGCGCCAGCAGCCAAGAAAAAGGGGGAAATCAGCCCCAGCATTTT.

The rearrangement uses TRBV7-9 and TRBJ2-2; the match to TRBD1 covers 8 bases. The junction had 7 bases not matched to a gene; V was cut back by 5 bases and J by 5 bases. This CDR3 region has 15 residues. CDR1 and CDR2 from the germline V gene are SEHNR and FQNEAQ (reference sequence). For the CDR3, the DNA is TGTGCCAGCAGCCCCGGACAGGGTGAGACCGGGGAGCTGTTTTTT. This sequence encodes CASSPGQGETGELFF.